Sequencing of this TCR beta chain was carried out in a study of T-cell reconstitution after alpha-beta-depleted transplantation in children. Of note for this clonotype: This clone may be a read error of a much larger clone one base away.

Library preparation (for TCRbeta) was performed with unique molecular identifiers. TCRdb recomputed calls from the PCR reads with MiXCR, one row per CDR3 protein. The data contain 200,000 or so distinct CDR3 sequences, about 7% of them singletons. Trimming shortened V by 5 bases and J by 5 bases, and 12 bases separated the two germline ends. The length of the CDR3 is 13 residues. Germline V gene data show CDR1 as SGHTA and CDR2 as FQGNSA. Sequenced here: PBMCs, sampled before TCRalphabeta/CD19-depleted stem cell transplant. The sequence came from a boy between 2 and 10 years old with acute lymphoblastic leukemia, due to receive a stem cell transplant. The genes are TRBV7-2 and TRBJ2-5; D gene uncertain. DNA of the CDR3: TGTGCCAGCAGCCCGAGGCTGGAGGAGACCCAGTACTTC. It specifies CASSPRLEETQYF.